One sample yielded the 11 T cell receptor beta chains listed below, sequenced in a study of T-cell reconstitution after alpha-beta-depleted transplantation in children. Preparing the TCRbeta library involved the use of unique molecular identifiers. TCRdb processed the PCR reads anew with MiXCR; each CDR3 protein has one entry. Here the sample spans 200,000 to 300,000 distinct CDR3 sequences, 12% being singletons. This sample comprised PBMCs from the stem cell graft donor, obtained from the stem cell graft. All receptors come from a human donor who donated a stem cell graft to a child with acute lymphoblastic leukemia.

This clonotype was found many times. The rearrangement joins TRBV5-1 to TRBJ2-7; 11 nucleotides align to TRBD2. This CDR3 has 17 residues. The V gene end was trimmed by 0 bases and the J gene end by 5 bases; junction bases not matched to a gene: 10. Germline V gene lookup returns CDR1 SGHRS and CDR2 YFSETQ. This CDR3 reads CASSLAPSGGPMNEQYF. The CDR3 DNA is TGCGCCAGCAGCTTGGCCCCTAGCGGGGGGCCGATGAACGAGCAGTACTTC. The entire variable domain, with the rest obtained from reference TRBV5-1 and TRBJ2-7, is as follows: KAGVTQTPRYLIKTRGQQVTLSCSPISGHRSVSWYQQTPGQGLQFLFEYFSETQRNKGNFPGRFSGRQFSNSRSEMNVSTLELGDSALYLCASSLAPSGGPMNEQYFGPGTRLTVT.

This clonotype was counted many times. The chain is built from TRBV11-2 and TRBJ1-2; 8 nucleotides align to TRBD1. Trimming cost V 8 bases and J 4 bases; bases outside gene matches: 15. Germline-derived CDR1 and CDR2 are SGHAT and FQNNGV. The CDR3 runs 16 residues. The CDR3: CASSKNIQGAIYGYTF. CDR3 bases: TGTGCCAGCTCAAAAAACATTCAGGGGGCTATCTATGGCTACACCTTC.

The V call is TRBV13, the J call TRBJ2-1; possibly TRBD1 for D (6 bases). The CDR3 spans 16 residues. Trimming left V 0 bases short and J 1 base short, with 10 bases between. The germline CDR1 and CDR2 sequences are PRHDT and FYEKMQ (reference sequence). CDR3 sequence reads: CASSLGADRSYNEQFF. Here the CDR3 DNA reads TGTGCCAGCAGCTTAGGAGCGGACAGATCCTACAATGAGCAGTTCTTC.

This clonotype occurred many times. The chain has TRBV20-1 and TRBJ2-1; the D is unclear. The length of the CDR3 is 14 residues. Trimming took 2 bases from V and 5 from J, leaving 13 bases between them. The germline gives CDR1 DFQATT, CDR2 SNEGSKA (reference sequence). The CDR3 region has the DNA TGCAGTGCTAGATCGGGTCGACGGGACAATGAGCAGTTCTTC. It is translated as CSARSGRRDNEQFF.

At least ten counts were recorded for this clonotype. V usage is TRBV7-9 and J usage is TRBJ2-1, with D perhaps matching TRBD2 (6 bases). The CDR3 sequence is 14 residues long. V lost 4 bases to trimming and J lost 6 bases, with 13 bases between them. Germline CDR1 SEHNR, CDR2 FQNEAQ (reference sequence). CDR3 coding DNA: TGTGCCAGCAGCTCACTTAGCGGAAGCAATGAGCAGTTCTTC. It yields the protein CASSSLSGSNEQFF.

This clonotype appeared many times. The chain links TRBV20-1 to TRBJ2-2; 14 positions match TRBD2. After removal of 3 bases from V and 0 bases from J, the junction contained 0 bases not matched to a gene. Germline V gene sequence: CDR1 DFQATT, CDR2 SNEGSKA (reference sequence). The CDR3 totals 16 residues. CDR3 sequence (DNA): TGCAGTGCTAGGACTAGCGGGGGGGCGAACACCGGGGAGCTGTTTTTT. It is translated as CSARTSGGANTGELFF.

The chain couples TRBV19 to TRBJ1-1; D gene ambiguous. The germline V and J ends were trimmed by 10 bases and 1 base, with 10 bases remaining between them. Per the germline V gene, CDR1 is LNHDA and CDR2 is SQIVND (reference sequence). The CDR3 is 12 residues long. The CDR3 nucleotides read TGTGCCATCAAGGACGGGAACACTGAAGCTTTCTTT. Residues: CAIKDGNTEAFF.

At least ten counts were recorded for this clonotype. The chain couples TRBV6-5 to TRBJ2-7; possible D gene TRBD2, 5 bases. The CDR3 length is 13 residues. The V gene's germline CDR1 is MNHEY and CDR2 SVGAGI. The germline V and J ends were trimmed by 2 bases and 12 bases, with 17 bases remaining between them. CDR3 DNA: TGTGCCAGCAGTTACAGGGAGTTCTCCTTTATGTACTTC. It translates to CASSYREFSFMYF.

This clonotype came up a few times. The J gene is TRBJ2-7, the V gene TRBV4-2; 9 bases agree with TRBD2. Germline V gene sequence: CDR1 LGHNA, CDR2 YNFKEQ. The trim removed 3 bases at V and 6 bases at J, leaving 9 bases unmatched. The CDR3 totals 15 residues. CDR3: CASSHPGTSFGEQYF. In nucleotides, the CDR3 is TGTGCCAGCAGCCACCCCGGGACTAGCTTTGGCGAGCAGTACTTC.

In regard to this clonotype: A much larger clone lies one base from this, so it may be a read error. The chain carries TRBV7-6 and TRBJ1-5; the match to TRBD1 covers 7 bases. Germline CDR1 is SGHVS and CDR2 is FNYEAQ. There are 18 residues in the CDR3. CDR3 DNA sequence: TGTGCCAGCAGCTTCGGGGACAGAACTAACAGGGGCAATCAGCCCCACCATTTT. It yields the protein CASSFGDRTNRGNQPHHF. The full variable domain, its missing parts supplied by reference TRBV7-6 and TRBJ1-5, is GAGVSQSPRYKVTKRGQDVALRCDPISGHVSLYWYRQALGQGPEFLTYFNYEAQQDKSGLPNDRFSAERPEGSISTLTIQRTEQRDSAMYRCASSFGDRTNRGNQPHHFGDGTRLSIL.

This clonotype has a count of ten or more. The chain is built from TRBV7-9 and TRBJ1-2; D remains unclear. The CDR3 spans 13 residues. V shed 1 base and J shed 3 bases, with 6 bases lying between them. From germline, CDR1 is SEHNR and CDR2 FQNEAQ (reference sequence). CDR3 DNA sequence: TGTGCCAGCAGCTTAGAGAGGGACTATGGCTACACCTTC. Amino acid sequence: CASSLERDYGYTF. Using reference TRBV7-9 and TRBJ1-2 for the parts outside the CDR3, the full variable domain is DTGVSQNPRHKITKRGQNVTFRCDPISEHNRLYWYRQTLGQGPEFLTYFQNEAQLEKSRLLSDRFSAERPKGSFSTLEIQRTEQGDSAMYLCASSLERDYGYTFGSGTRLTVV.